A single sample gave rise to the 13 T cell receptor beta chains below, sequenced in a study of T cells in localized non-small cell lung cancer. TCRdb's copy holds only in-frame clones and misses some; the assay was immunoSEQ multiplex PCR. Among some 30,000 clones listed, over 80% were seen once. This specimen was PBMCs, taken before any cancer treatment. The receptors here all came from a man between 40 and 69 years old with stage II lung adenocarcinoma.

This chain connects TRBV2 to TRBJ1-2, with TRBD1 as a possible D gene (5 bases). This CDR3 contains 11 residues. CDR1 SNHLY and CDR2 FYNNEI come from the germline V gene. The CDR3 spells CAGTVNYGYTF. The CDR3, as DNA: TGTGCAGGGACGGTCAACTATGGCTACACCTTC.

This chain uses TRBV7-2 with TRBJ1-1; D unclear. Germline CDR1 SGHTA, CDR2 FQGNSA. V was clipped by 1 base and J by 10 bases, with 16 bases between them. CDR3 size: 14 residues. The CDR3 region has the DNA TGTGCCAGCAGCTTAGGCTCATCCTTCGATTTAGCTTTCTTT. Encoded protein: CASSLGSSFDLAFF. The full variable domain, in which reference TRBV7-2 and TRBJ1-1 provide the parts outside the CDR3, is GAGVSQSPSNKVTEKGKDVELRCDPISGHTALYWYRQSLGQGLEFLIYFQGNSAPDKSGLPSDRFSAERTGGSVSTLTIQRTQQEDSAVYLCASSLGSSFDLAFFGQGTRLTVV.

This chain connects TRBV9 to TRBJ1-1; possibly TRBD1 for D (5 bases). Trimming cost V 4 bases and J 1 base, with 11 bases left between them. The CDR3 is made up of 14 amino acids. Germline CDR1 and CDR2: SGDLS and YYNGEE. The CDR3 protein is CASSLHGQNTEAFF. The CDR3 region has the DNA TGTGCCAGCAGCCTCCACGGACAGAACACTGAAGCTTTCTTT.

This rearrangement joins TRBV7-2 to TRBJ2-1; TRBD1 aligns across 10 bases. Per germline, CDR1 SGHTA and CDR2 FQGNSA. The V and J ends lost 5 bases and 6 bases, in that order; junction bases with no gene match: 7. The CDR3 covers 15 residues. The chain's CDR3 is CASSMRQGAVNEQFF. CDR3 in DNA: TGTGCCAGCAGCATGAGACAGGGGGCAGTCAATGAGCAGTTCTTC.

The J gene is TRBJ2-7, the V gene TRBV10-3; 7 bases map to TRBD2. V shed 6 bases, J shed 4 bases, and the junction held 3 bases outside the gene matches. Germline CDR1 is ENHRY and CDR2 is SYGVKD. The CDR3 spans 12 residues. CDR3 loop: CAIRREQYEQYF. In nucleotides, the CDR3 is TGTGCCATCAGGCGGGAGCAGTACGAGCAGTACTTC.

V usage is TRBV7-8 and J usage is TRBJ2-1; tentatively, D is TRBD2 (5 bases). CDR3 length equals 16 residues. Trimming removed 5 bases from V and 5 bases from J, with 19 bases in between. Per germline, CDR1 SGHVS and CDR2 FQNEAQ. The chain's CDR3 is CASSEGLAGWDNEQFF. The CDR3, as DNA: TGTGCCAGCAGCGAAGGCCTAGCCGGGTGGGACAATGAGCAGTTCTTC.

V usage is TRBV7-8 and J usage is TRBJ1-2, with TRBD1 as a possible D gene (6 bases). Deletions cut 5 bases from V and 4 bases from J, with 11 bases between. This CDR3 contains 13 residues. Germline V lookup: CDR1 SGHVS, CDR2 FQNEAQ. Here the CDR3 reads CASSDRDIYGYTF. The CDR3 nucleotides are TGTGCCAGCAGCGACCGGGACATCTATGGCTACACCTTC.

The chain links TRBV28 to TRBJ2-2; 9 nucleotides align to TRBD1. CDR1 is MDHEN and CDR2 is SYDVKM in the germline V gene. CDR3 length equals 17 residues. V gave up 0 bases and J gave up 6 bases; unmatched junction bases: 8. CDR3 in DNA: TGTGCCAGCAGTTTATGGGATTTGACAGGGGGGCCCGGGGAGCTGTTTTTT. Its translation is CASSLWDLTGGPGELFF.

The gene calls are TRBV5-1 and TRBJ2-7; 8 bases line up with TRBD1. With 1 base clipped from V and 3 bases from J, the junction kept 6 bases outside the gene matches. This CDR3 is 15 amino acids long. CDR1 and CDR2 (germline): SGHRS, YFSETQ. The DNA for the CDR3 is TGCGCCAGCAGCTTGAGATCAGGGGGCGTCTACGAGCAGTACTTC. This encodes CASSLRSGGVYEQYF.

The chain couples TRBV7-3 to TRBJ2-5; TRBD2 might be the D (6 bases). Germline lookup yields CDR1 SGHTA and CDR2 FQGTGA. This CDR3 spans 14 amino acids. Deletions cut 3 bases from V and 2 bases from J, with 10 bases between. CDR3 in amino acids: CASSLSGPQETQYF. CDR3 DNA: TGTGCCAGCAGCTTGAGCGGGCCTCAAGAGACCCAGTACTTC.

V usage is TRBV6-5 and J usage is TRBJ2-1; the D gene is possibly TRBD2 (5 bases). This CDR3 has 13 residues. With 4 bases removed from V and 9 bases from J, the gap between germline ends came to 13 bases. Germline lookup yields CDR1 MNHEY and CDR2 SVGAGI. The DNA of the CDR3 is TGTGCCAGCAGTTGGACCAGTGGGAGTGAGCAGTTCTTC. Translated: CASSWTSGSEQFF.

V and J are TRBV18 and TRBJ2-7; TRBD2 might be the D (5 bases). Trimming cost V 4 bases and J 5 bases, with 6 bases left between them. The CDR3 covers 11 residues. Germline V gene data show CDR1 as KGHSH and CDR2 as LQKENI. The CDR3 region is CASSQRDEQYF. CDR3 bases: TGTGCCAGCTCACAGAGGGACGAGCAGTACTTC.

The chain recombines TRBV5-4 with TRBJ2-1; 7 bases match TRBD2. With 4 bases clipped from V and 10 bases from J, the junction kept 17 bases outside the gene matches. Per germline, CDR1 SGHNT and CDR2 YYREEE (reference sequence). The CDR3 consists of 16 residues. The CDR3 is CASSPGTTSPTSEQFF. The CDR3 DNA reads as TGTGCCAGCAGCCCTGGGACTACCTCACCAACATCCGAGCAGTTCTTC.